This T cell receptor beta chain emerged from a study of CD8+CD57+ T cells in acquired aplastic anemia. Study as a whole: Approximately 10 million reads were obtained on average for healthy donor CD4+ cells.

In germline, CDR1 is KGHSH, CDR2 LQKENI. V gave up 3 bases and J gave up 3 bases; unmatched junction bases: 3. The CDR3 consists of 15 residues. According to the study, genomic DNA was the template for TCR beta VDJ and CDR3 profiling. TCRdb processed the reads anew with MiXCR; each CDR3 protein has one entry. This table has roughly 190,000 distinct CDR3 sequences, approximately 52% appearing once. This clonotype was observed a handful of times. The sequenced sample consisted of sorted CD4+, CD8+, or CD8+CD57+ T cells (not recorded which) from PBMCs. The chain has TRBV18 and TRBJ2-3; 10 bases are shared with TRBD1. This sequence originates from a human donor in good health, serving as a control. The CDR3 nucleotides are TGTGCCAGCTCACCGAGACAGGGGGCAACAGATACGCAGTATTTT. Encoded protein: CASSPRQGATDTQYF.